Below are 29 T cell receptor beta chains sequenced from a single sample in a study of T cell clonality in common variable immunodeficiency. Generated by immunoSEQ multiplex PCR, the TCRdb table keeps only in-frame clones and is missing some. The sample is made up of 45,000 to 55,000 clones, none counted only once. Input material: peripheral blood mononuclear cells. These receptors came from a person between 18 and 75 years old in good health.

On this clone: Read sequence stops 3 residues before the CDR3 end, and the germline J gene provides the missing end. The V call is TRBV5-1, the J call TRBJ2-1; 10 nucleotides line up with TRBD1. J was trimmed by 9 bases and V by 4 bases; bases with no gene match: 7. Germline CDR1 reads SGHRS; CDR2 reads YFSETQ. The CDR3 covers 14 residues. The CDR3 sequence is CASSLRTGGGEQFF. Partial CDR3 DNA: TGCGCCAGCAGCCTTAGGACAGGGGGTGGTGAG.

This clone came up many times. The read gets to within 3 residues of the CDR3 end, and the germline J gene fills in the rest. This sequence joins TRBV20-1 and TRBJ1-1; 11 bases agree with TRBD1. V lost 4 bases, J lost 4 bases, and 8 bases stayed unmatched. The CDR3 has 15 amino acids. Germline lookup yields CDR1 DFQATT and CDR2 SNEGSKA (reference sequence). CDR3 DNA, as far as it was read: TGCAGTGCTAAAAAGGGGGGGACAGGGGGCACTGAA. This translates into CSAKKGGTGGTE. The whole CDR3 protein is CSAKKGGTGGTEAFF.

This clone was recorded at least ten times. The read terminates 3 residues before the CDR3 end, so the remaining end is supplied by the germline J gene. The V call is TRBV18, the J call TRBJ2-4; 9 bases are a match to TRBD1. CDR1 and CDR2 (germline): KGHSH, LQKENI. The CDR3 runs 12 residues. The CDR3 DNA, read in part, is TGTGCCAGCTCACCCGGGACAGGGTTT. Translated, it gives CASSPGTGF. The whole CDR3 is CASSPGTGFQYF.

This clone was detected many times. The observed sequence ends 3 residues before the CDR3 terminus, with the missing tail filled in from the germline J gene. The chain recombines TRBV5-1 with TRBJ2-2; a possible D gene is TRBD1 (5 bases). CDR3 length equals 14 residues. The ends were cut back, 0 bases at V and 6 bases at J, with 9 bases in the middle. CDR1 is SGHRS and CDR2 is YFSETQ in the germline V gene. The CDR3 bases that were read are TGCGCCAGCAGCTTGGCTCAGGGCTCCGGGGAG. Amino acid sequence: CASSLAQGSGE. The full CDR3 reads CASSLAQGSGELFF.

This clone occurred many times. CDR3 protein: CASSIRTSGSFTDTQYF. The sequenced part of the CDR3 DNA is TGTGCCAGTAGTATTCGGACTAGCGGGAGTTTTACAGATACG. The V and J genes are TRBV19 and TRBJ2-3; 13 bases align to TRBD2. The read ends 3 residues before the CDR3 terminus; that terminus is restored from the germline J gene. V shed 3 bases and J 3 bases; nucleotides not matched to a gene: 6. The CDR3 spans 17 residues. The V gene's germline CDR1 is LNHDA and CDR2 SQIVND (reference sequence). The variable domain in full, completed from reference TRBV19 and TRBJ2-3, reads DGGITQSPKYLFRKEGQNVTLSCEQNLNHDAMYWYRQDPGQGLRLIYYSQIVNDFQKGDIAEGYSVSREKKESFPLTVTSAQKNPTAFYLCASSIRTSGSFTDTQYFGPGTRLTVL.

This clone was recorded many times. The CDR3 end is not reached by the read, which stops 3 residues before it; the germline J gene fills it in. The chain links TRBV5-1 to TRBJ2-1; 8 bases fit TRBD1. Germline V lookup: CDR1 SGHRS, CDR2 YFSETQ. This CDR3 is 15 amino acids long. Trimming at V came to 2 bases and at J to 4 bases, leaving 5 bases not matched to a gene. CDR3 DNA, as far as it was read: TGCGCCAGCAGCTTAGGACAGGGAGCATACAATGAG. Encoded protein: CASSLGQGAYNE. The entire CDR3 sequence reads CASSLGQGAYNEQFF.

This clone was found a few times. A far larger clone is off by one base, so a read error is likely. The read stops 3 residues short of the end of the CDR3; the missing end is completed from the germline J gene. In the same sample, other DNA sequences code for this CDR3. The chain employs TRBV19 and TRBJ2-1, with TRBD2 matching over 9 bases. The germline V gene encodes CDR1 LNHDA and CDR2 SQIVND (reference sequence). The CDR3 totals 15 residues. The V segment lost 1 base and the J segment 7 bases; nucleotides outside the gene matches: 5. Incomplete CDR3 DNA: TGTGCCAGTAGTATAGTAGCGGGAGCTCTAAATGAG. It is translated as CASSIVAGALNE. The complete CDR3 protein is CASSIVAGALNEQFF.

In its sample, this clone was seen many times. The read halts 3 residues ahead of the CDR3 end, with the missing end drawn from the germline J gene. The chain combines TRBV10-3 with TRBJ2-2; 11 bases are shared with TRBD1. J was trimmed by 3 bases and V by 6 bases; bases with no gene match: 15. This CDR3 comprises 19 residues. In germline, CDR1 is ENHRY, CDR2 SYGVKD. Partial CDR3 DNA: TGTGCCATCAGACAAACCGGGACAGGGGGAAGCAGGGACACCGGGGAG. Protein: CAIRQTGTGGSRDTGE. The CDR3 reads in full as CAIRQTGTGGSRDTGELFF.

This clone was picked up a small number of times. The sequenced fragment ends 3 residues before the CDR3 boundary, so the rest is inferred from the germline J gene. The chain recombines TRBV19 with TRBJ2-2; maybe TRBD2 (5 bases). The germline V gene encodes CDR1 LNHDA and CDR2 SQIVND (reference sequence). This CDR3 has 13 amino acids. Trimming removed 4 bases at V and 5 bases at J, with 8 bases between. CDR3 region: CASSTTGTGELFF. CDR3 bases read: TGTGCCAGTAGTACAACGGGGACCGGGGAG.

This clone was observed many times. The CDR3 extends 3 residues past the end of the read, so its final part is completed from the germline J gene. The chain uses TRBV29-1 and TRBJ1-4; maybe TRBD1 (6 bases). V was shortened by 4 bases and J by 4 bases, with 7 bases between the two germline ends. Germline CDR1 is SQVTM and CDR2 is ANQGSEA. The CDR3 is made up of 12 amino acids. The CDR3 sequence is CSVVQGNEKLFF. The sequenced part of the CDR3 DNA is TGCAGCGTTGTACAGGGTAATGAAAAA.

Many counts were recorded for this clone. The CDR3 end is not reached by the read, which stops 3 residues before it; the germline J gene fills it in. V usage is TRBV3-1 (or the pseudogene TRBV3-2) and J usage is TRBJ2-7; 8 nucleotides line up with TRBD2. The CDR3 has 18 residues. Trimming took 4 bases from V and 0 from J; bases not matched to a gene: 14. Germline-derived CDR1 and CDR2 are LGHDT and YNNKEL (reference sequence). CDR3 DNA (partial): TGTGCCAGCAGCCGAAAATCGCCTCGGCTAGCGGGCTCCTACGAG. Protein product: CASSRKSPRLAGSYE. The whole CDR3 sequence reads CASSRKSPRLAGSYEQYF.

There are many counts of this clone. The read ends 3 residues before the CDR3 terminus; that terminus is restored from the germline J gene. This sequence joins TRBV5-1 and TRBJ1-1; possibly TRBD1 for D (6 bases). The germline V and J ends were trimmed by 1 base and 4 bases, with 14 bases remaining between them. CDR3 length: 15 amino acids. Looked up from germline, CDR1 is SGHRS and CDR2 is YFSETQ. The CDR3 here is CASSLSYGGLTEAFF. CDR3 bases read: TGCGCCAGCAGCTTGTCCTATGGGGGCCTCACTGAA.

This clone was counted ten times or more. CDR3 DNA, as far as it was read: TGTGCCAGCAGCCAAGTTGTAAGCGGTACGAACACCGGGGAG. This translates into CASSQVVSGTNTGE. The complete CDR3 sequence is CASSQVVSGTNTGELFF. The chain has TRBV4-2 and TRBJ2-2; a possible D gene is TRBD2 (5 bases). The read terminates 3 residues before the CDR3 end, so the remaining end is supplied by the germline J gene. Germline values: CDR1 LGHNA, CDR2 YNFKEQ. CDR3 size: 17 residues. Trimming stripped 1 base from V and 0 bases from J, with 12 bases between.

This clone was observed many times. The read finishes 3 residues shy of the CDR3 end, and the germline J gene is used to complete it. V is TRBV20-1 and J is TRBJ1-1; TRBD1 agrees at 7 bases. The CDR3 consists of 14 residues. Germline loops: CDR1 DFQATT, CDR2 SNEGSKA (reference sequence). J was trimmed by 0 bases and V by 4 bases; bases with no gene match: 5. CDR3 DNA, as far as it was read: TGCAGTGCTAAAAGGACAGGCCTGAACACTGAA. Protein sequence: CSAKRTGLNTE. The full CDR3 sequence reads CSAKRTGLNTEAFF.

This clone came up many times. The read halts 3 residues ahead of the CDR3 end, with the missing end drawn from the germline J gene. V gene TRBV7-2 combines with J gene TRBJ2-2; D is possibly TRBD2 (6 bases). Germline assignment: CDR1 SGHTA and CDR2 FQGNSA. V lost 5 bases and J lost 1, with 11 bases in between. The length of the CDR3 is 15 residues. CDR3 loop: CASSTSGQNTGELFF. The CDR3 DNA, read in part, is TGTGCCAGCAGCACGAGCGGGCAGAACACCGGGGAG.

This clone was seen ten or more times. From the germline J gene comes the end of the CDR3, since the read stops 3 residues before it. This chain connects TRBV6-2 or TRBV6-3 to TRBJ1-1, with TRBD1 matching 9 bases. The CDR3 contains 15 residues. Germline V gene lookup returns CDR1 MNHEY and CDR2 SVGEGT. J was trimmed by 0 bases and V by 8 bases; bases with no gene match: 7. CDR3 residues: CASGDRALMNTEAFF. CDR3 DNA, as far as it was read: TGTGCCAGCGGGGACAGGGCCCTTATGAACACTGAA.

This clone occurred many times. Read coverage stops 3 residues before the CDR3 terminus; the germline J gene supplies the remainder. The chain couples TRBV5-8 to TRBJ1-1; D gene unclear. This CDR3 has 15 amino acids. The V and J ends lost 1 base and 5 bases respectively, with 15 bases between them. CDR1 and CDR2 (germline): SGHTS, YDEGEE. The chain's CDR3 is CASSLYWRVGTEAFF. The CDR3 DNA, read in part, is TGTGCCAGCAGCTTGTATTGGAGGGTTGGAACTGAA.

This clone has at least ten counts. The sequenced part of the CDR3 DNA is TGTGCCAGCTCACCAGCCCGCCGGGACAGGGTTCCGAGCACAGATACG. It specifies CASSPARRDRVPSTDT. The CDR3 as a whole reads CASSPARRDRVPSTDTQYF. V gene TRBV18 combines with J gene TRBJ2-3; TRBD1 matches 9 bases. The sequence runs out 3 residues before the end of the CDR3; the remainder is reconstructed from the germline J gene. With 2 bases clipped from V and 0 bases from J, the junction kept 12 bases outside the gene matches. The CDR3 consists of 19 residues. Germline CDR1 KGHSH, CDR2 LQKENI.

This clone showed up many times. The read ends 3 residues shy of where the CDR3 ends; the end is completed using the germline J gene. The chain couples TRBV5-1 to TRBJ1-2; no clear D gene. Germline lookup yields CDR1 SGHRS and CDR2 YFSETQ. CDR3 length: 15 residues. V was pared by 0 bases and J by 0 bases, with 9 bases between. The CDR3 protein is CASSLELQTNYGYTF. CDR3 DNA (partial): TGCGCCAGCAGCTTGGAATTGCAGACTAACTATGGC.

This clone appeared many times. The read terminates 3 residues before the CDR3 end, so the remaining end is supplied by the germline J gene. The rearrangement links TRBV4-2 to TRBJ1-2; possibly TRBD1 for D (6 bases). V shed 0 bases and J shed 4 bases, with 18 bases lying between them. Germline CDR1 LGHNA, CDR2 YNFKEQ. This CDR3 contains 17 residues. The covered CDR3 bases are TGTGCCAGCAGCCAAGATTTGGTCAGGGGATCACTCTATGGC. Residues: CASSQDLVRGSLYG. The whole CDR3 region reads CASSQDLVRGSLYGYTF.

This clone was seen repeatedly, ten times or more. The read ends 3 residues before the CDR3 terminus; that terminus is restored from the germline J gene. This rearrangement joins TRBV28 to TRBJ1-5; 10 bases match TRBD1. The CDR3 runs 14 residues. Germline V gives CDR1 MDHEN, CDR2 SYDVKM. With 7 bases clipped from V and 5 bases from J, the junction kept 5 bases outside the gene matches. The CDR3 is CASTETGGYQPQHF. The DNA read from the CDR3 is TGTGCCAGCACCGAGACAGGGGGCTATCAGCCC. The whole variable domain, filled in from reference TRBV28 and TRBJ1-5, reads DVKVTQSSRYLVKRTGEKVFLECVQDMDHENMFWYRQDPGLGLRLIYFSYDVKMKEKGDIPEGYSVSREKKERFSLILESASTNQTSMYLCASTETGGYQPQHFGDGTRLSIL.

This clone was recorded at least ten times. The CDR3 end is not reached by the read, which stops 3 residues before it; the germline J gene fills it in. The chain couples TRBV15 to TRBJ2-3, with D unclear. The germline V gene has CDR1 LNHNV and CDR2 YYDKDF (reference sequence). The CDR3 is 13 amino acids. V lost 0 bases, J lost 3 bases, and 4 bases lay in between. The sequenced CDR3 bases are TGTGCCACCAGCAGAGACGTGACAGATACG. Translating gives CATSRDVTDT. The full CDR3 protein is CATSRDVTDTQYF.

This clone appeared a few times. The CDR3 end falls 3 residues outside the read, so it is completed with the germline J gene. The identical CDR3 is also encoded by other nucleotide sequences in the sample. This rearrangement joins TRBV7-7 to TRBJ1-4; 8 positions match TRBD1. The CDR3 is 15 residues long. The V segment lost 5 bases and the J segment 5 bases; nucleotides outside the gene matches: 7. Germline CDR1 and CDR2: SSHAT and FNYEAQ (reference sequence). CDR3 region: CASSPSGQGNEKLFF. The sequenced CDR3 bases are TGTGCCAGCAGCCCCTCAGGACAGGGCAATGAAAAA.

At least ten counts were recorded for this clone. The read comes to an end 3 residues before the CDR3 does, leaving the germline J gene to fill in the end. The chain uses TRBV7-2 and TRBJ2-1; 11 bases agree with TRBD2. Trimming took 5 bases from V and 5 from J; bases not matched to a gene: 5. Germline CDR1 is SGHTA and CDR2 is FQGNSA. The CDR3 loop spans 15 amino acids. Partial CDR3 DNA: TGTGCCAGCAGCCTACTAGCGGGAGAGAACAATGAG. It is translated as CASSLLAGENNE. The full CDR3 protein is CASSLLAGENNEQFF.

In this sample, this clone turned up many times. The read halts 3 residues ahead of the CDR3 end, with the missing end drawn from the germline J gene. The J gene is TRBJ2-2, the V gene TRBV12-3 or TRBV12-4; D not certain. The CDR3 is made up of 13 amino acids. V lost 3 bases and J lost 6, with 8 bases in between. CDR3 sequence: CASSFLSAGELFF. The CDR3 bases that were read are TGTGCCAGCAGTTTTCTGTCCGCCGGGGAG.

At least ten counts were recorded for this clone. The read terminates 3 residues ahead of where the CDR3 ends, so the germline J gene completes it. V gene TRBV5-1 combines with J gene TRBJ2-7, with 10 positions matching TRBD1. The CDR3 consists of 14 residues. Germline V gene data show CDR1 as SGHRS and CDR2 as YFSETQ. With 3 bases clipped from V and 6 bases from J, the junction kept 6 bases outside the gene matches. The part of the CDR3 DNA that was read is TGCGCCAGCAGCTCAGGGACAGGGGCGGGCGAG. It codes for CASSSGTGAGE. The full CDR3 reads CASSSGTGAGEQYF.

This clone has at least ten counts. Sequencing ends 3 residues short of the CDR3 end; the germline J gene provides the rest. The chain couples TRBV12-3 or TRBV12-4 to TRBJ2-1; 9 bases line up with TRBD2. The CDR3 is made up of 15 amino acids. With 3 bases clipped from V and 6 bases from J, the junction kept 6 bases outside the gene matches. The CDR3: CASSLASGTLNEQFF. The part of the CDR3 DNA that was read is TGTGCCAGCAGTTTGGCTAGCGGGACACTCAATGAG.

Ten or more counts support this clone. Read sequence stops 3 residues before the CDR3 end, and the germline J gene provides the missing end. The rearrangement joins TRBV4-1 to TRBJ2-3; D is ambiguous. CDR1 is MGHRA and CDR2 is YSYEKL in the germline V gene. This CDR3 has 14 amino acids. V was cut by 5 bases and J by 4 bases, with 13 bases left in between. The CDR3 protein is CASSSKGRADTQYF. Partial CDR3 DNA: TGCGCCAGCAGCTCCAAAGGCCGTGCAGATACG.

In its sample, this clone was seen many times. The CDR3 extends 3 residues past the end of the read, so its final part is completed from the germline J gene. This chain connects TRBV20-1 to TRBJ2-3; 8 positions agree with TRBD1. The germline gives CDR1 DFQATT, CDR2 SNEGSKA (reference sequence). V shed 4 bases, J shed 2 bases, and the junction held 8 bases outside the gene matches. CDR3 size: 15 residues. CDR3: CSANQGQGPTDTQYF. The part of the CDR3 DNA that was read is TGCAGTGCTAATCAAGGACAGGGACCCACAGATACG.